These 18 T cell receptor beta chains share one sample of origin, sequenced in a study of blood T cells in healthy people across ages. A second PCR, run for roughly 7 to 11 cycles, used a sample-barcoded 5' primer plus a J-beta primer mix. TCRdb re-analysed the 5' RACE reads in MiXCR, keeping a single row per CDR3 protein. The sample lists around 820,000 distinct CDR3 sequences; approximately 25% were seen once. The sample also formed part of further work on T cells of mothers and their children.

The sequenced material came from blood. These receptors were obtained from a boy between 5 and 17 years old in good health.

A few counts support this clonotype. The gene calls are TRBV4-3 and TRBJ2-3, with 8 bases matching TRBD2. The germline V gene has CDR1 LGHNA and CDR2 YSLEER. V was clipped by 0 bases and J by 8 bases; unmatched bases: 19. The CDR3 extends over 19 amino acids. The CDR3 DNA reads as TGCGCCAGCAGCCAAGATGGGCCCGGGGGTCGGGGGGGCGCGAGTACGCAGTATTTT. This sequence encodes CASSQDGPGGRGGASTQYF.

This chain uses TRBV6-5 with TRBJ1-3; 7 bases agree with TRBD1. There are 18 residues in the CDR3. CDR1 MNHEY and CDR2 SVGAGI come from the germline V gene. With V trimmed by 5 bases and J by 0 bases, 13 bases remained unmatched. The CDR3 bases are TGTGCCAGCAGTAACCCCTGGGGGGGACAGCTCTCTGGAAACACCATATATTTT. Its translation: CASSNPWGGQLSGNTIYF.

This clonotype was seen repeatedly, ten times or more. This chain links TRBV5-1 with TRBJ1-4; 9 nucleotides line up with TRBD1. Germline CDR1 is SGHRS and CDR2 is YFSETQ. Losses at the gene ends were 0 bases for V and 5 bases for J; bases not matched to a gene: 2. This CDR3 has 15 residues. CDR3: CASSLGDRVNEKLFF. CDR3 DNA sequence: TGCGCCAGCAGCTTGGGGGACAGGGTGAATGAAAAACTGTTTTTT.

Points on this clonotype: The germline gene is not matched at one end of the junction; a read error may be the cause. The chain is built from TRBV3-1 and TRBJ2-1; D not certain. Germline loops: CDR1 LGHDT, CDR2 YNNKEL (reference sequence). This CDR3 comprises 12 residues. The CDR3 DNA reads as TGTGCCAGCAGCCAAGGTCTGGAACTACCTTCCTTC. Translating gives CASSQGLELPSF.

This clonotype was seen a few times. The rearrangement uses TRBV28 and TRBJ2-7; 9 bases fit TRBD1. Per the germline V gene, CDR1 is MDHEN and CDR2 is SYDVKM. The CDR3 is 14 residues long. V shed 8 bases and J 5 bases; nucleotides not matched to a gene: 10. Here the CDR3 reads CASEDRGVSHEQYF. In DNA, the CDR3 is TGTGCCAGCGAAGACAGGGGGGTGTCCCACGAGCAGTACTTC.

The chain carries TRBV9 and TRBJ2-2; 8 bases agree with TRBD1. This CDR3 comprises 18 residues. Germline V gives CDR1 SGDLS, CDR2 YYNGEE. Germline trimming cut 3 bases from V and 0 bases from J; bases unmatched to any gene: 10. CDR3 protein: CASSASTGGSSNTGELFF. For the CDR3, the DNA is TGTGCCAGCAGCGCCTCAACAGGGGGATCGTCGAACACCGGGGAGCTGTTTTTT.

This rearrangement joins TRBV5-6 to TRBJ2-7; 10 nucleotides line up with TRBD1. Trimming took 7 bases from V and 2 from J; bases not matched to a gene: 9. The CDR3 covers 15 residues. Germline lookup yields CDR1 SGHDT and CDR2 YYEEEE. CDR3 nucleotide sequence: TGTGCCAGCGGACAGGGGGGACGACCGCCCTACGAGCAGTACTTC. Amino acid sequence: CASGQGGRPPYEQYF.

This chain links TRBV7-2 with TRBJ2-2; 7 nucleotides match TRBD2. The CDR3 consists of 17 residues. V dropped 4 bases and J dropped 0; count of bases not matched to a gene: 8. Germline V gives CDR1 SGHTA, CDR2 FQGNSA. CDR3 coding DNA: TGTGCCAGCAGCTCTCCGCGGGGGTTAGCGAACACCGGGGAGCTGTTTTTT. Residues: CASSSPRGLANTGELFF.

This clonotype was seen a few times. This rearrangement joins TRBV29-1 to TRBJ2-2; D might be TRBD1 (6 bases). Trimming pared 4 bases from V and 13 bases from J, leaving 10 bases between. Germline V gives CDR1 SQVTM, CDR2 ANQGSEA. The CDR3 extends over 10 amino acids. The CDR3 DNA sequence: TGCAGCGTTGGGGACAAGGTGCTGTTTTTT. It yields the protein CSVGDKVLFF.

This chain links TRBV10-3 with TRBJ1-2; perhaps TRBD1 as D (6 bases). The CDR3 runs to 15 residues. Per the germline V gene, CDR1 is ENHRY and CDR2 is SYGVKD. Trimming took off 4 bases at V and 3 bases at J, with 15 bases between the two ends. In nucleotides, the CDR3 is TGTGCCATCAGTGCCGTCGGGGGGCAGGACTATGGCTACACCTTC. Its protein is CAISAVGGQDYGYTF.

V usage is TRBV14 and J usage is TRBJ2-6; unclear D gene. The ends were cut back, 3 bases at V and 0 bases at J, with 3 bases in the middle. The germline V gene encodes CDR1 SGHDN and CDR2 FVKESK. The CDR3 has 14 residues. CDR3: CASSHGSGANVLTF. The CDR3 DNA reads TGTGCCAGCAGCCATGGCTCTGGGGCCAACGTCCTGACTTTC.

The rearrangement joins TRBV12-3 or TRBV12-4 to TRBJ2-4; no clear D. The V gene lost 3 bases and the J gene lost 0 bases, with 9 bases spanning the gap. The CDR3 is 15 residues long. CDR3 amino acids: CASSFLGLAKNIQYF. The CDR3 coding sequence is TGTGCCAGCAGTTTCCTGGGGTTAGCCAAAAACATTCAGTACTTC.

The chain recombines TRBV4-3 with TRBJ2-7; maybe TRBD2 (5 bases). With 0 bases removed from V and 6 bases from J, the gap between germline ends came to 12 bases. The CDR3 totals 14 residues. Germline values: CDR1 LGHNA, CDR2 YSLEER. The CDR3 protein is CASSQDRLALEQYF. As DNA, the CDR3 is TGCGCCAGCAGCCAAGATAGGCTAGCTCTCGAGCAGTACTTC.

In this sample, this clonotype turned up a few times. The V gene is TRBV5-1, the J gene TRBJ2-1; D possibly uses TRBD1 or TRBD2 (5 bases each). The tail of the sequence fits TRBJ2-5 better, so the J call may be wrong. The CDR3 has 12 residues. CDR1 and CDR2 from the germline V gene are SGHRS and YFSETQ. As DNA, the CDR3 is TGCGCCAGCAGGGGGGTTTACGAGACCCAGTACTTC. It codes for CASRGVYETQYF.

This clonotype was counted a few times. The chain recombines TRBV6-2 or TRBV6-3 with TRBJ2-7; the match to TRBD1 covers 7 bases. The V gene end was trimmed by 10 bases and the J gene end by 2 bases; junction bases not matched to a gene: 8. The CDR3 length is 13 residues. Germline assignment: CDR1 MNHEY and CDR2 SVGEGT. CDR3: CAISTGLAYEQYF. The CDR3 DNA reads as TGTGCCATCTCGACAGGGTTGGCCTACGAGCAGTACTTC.

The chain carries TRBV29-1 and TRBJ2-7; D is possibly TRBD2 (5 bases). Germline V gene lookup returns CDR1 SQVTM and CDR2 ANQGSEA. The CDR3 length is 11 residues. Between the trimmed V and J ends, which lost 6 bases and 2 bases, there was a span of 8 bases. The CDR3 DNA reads TGCAGCGTGAGGGCACCCTACGAGCAGTACTTC. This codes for CSVRAPYEQYF.

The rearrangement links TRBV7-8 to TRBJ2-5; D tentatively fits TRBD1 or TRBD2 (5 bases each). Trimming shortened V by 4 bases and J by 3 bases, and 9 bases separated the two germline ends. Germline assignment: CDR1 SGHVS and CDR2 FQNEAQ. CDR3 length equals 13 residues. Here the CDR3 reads CASSSGAKETQYF. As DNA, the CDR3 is TGTGCCAGCAGCTCCGGGGCAAAAGAGACCCAGTACTTC.

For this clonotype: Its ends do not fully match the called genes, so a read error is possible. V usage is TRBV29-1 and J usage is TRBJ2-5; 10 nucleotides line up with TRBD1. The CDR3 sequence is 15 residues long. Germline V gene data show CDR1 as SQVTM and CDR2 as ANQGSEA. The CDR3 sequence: CSVVRDRGLVETQYF. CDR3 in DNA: TGCAGCGTAGTAAGGGACAGGGGCTTGGTGGAGACCCAGTATTTC.